This entry describes one T cell receptor beta chain. This sample is part of a study of shared clonotypes between healthy human individuals. The CDR3 runs to 17 residues. Germline loops: CDR1 SGHTA, CDR2 FQGNSA. With 1 base removed from V and 1 base from J, the gap between germline ends came to 11 bases. Only Caucasian adults living in Nashville, Tennessee served as donors. Profiled with immunoSEQ multiplex PCR; TCRdb holds only in-frame clones, not every one. The sample yields hundreds of thousands of clones, around 78% seen once. The V call is TRBV7-2, the J call TRBJ2-6; D ambiguous. Sequenced sample: PBMCs. This TCR was recovered from a woman aged 40-49 years in good health. Some clones in this sample may be carry-over from other donors' samples. The DNA for the CDR3 is TGTGCCAGCAGCTTAGGATCTGGTAGTTCTGGGGCCAACGTCCTGACTTTC. It translates to CASSLGSGSSGANVLTF.